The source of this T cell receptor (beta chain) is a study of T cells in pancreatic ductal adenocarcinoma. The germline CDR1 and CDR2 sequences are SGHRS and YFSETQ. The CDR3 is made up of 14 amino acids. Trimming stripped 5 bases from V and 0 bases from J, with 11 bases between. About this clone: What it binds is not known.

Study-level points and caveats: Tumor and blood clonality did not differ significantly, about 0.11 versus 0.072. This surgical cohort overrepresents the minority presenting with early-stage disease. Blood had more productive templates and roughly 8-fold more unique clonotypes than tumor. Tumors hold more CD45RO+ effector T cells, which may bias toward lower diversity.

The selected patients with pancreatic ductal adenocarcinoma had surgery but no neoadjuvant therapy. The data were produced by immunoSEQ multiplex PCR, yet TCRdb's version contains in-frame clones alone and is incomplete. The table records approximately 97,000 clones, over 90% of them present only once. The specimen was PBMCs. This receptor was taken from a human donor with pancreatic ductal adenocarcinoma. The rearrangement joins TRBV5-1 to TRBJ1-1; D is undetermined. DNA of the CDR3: TGCGCCAGCAGTGTCACACACATGAACACTGAAGCTTTCTTT. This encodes CASSVTHMNTEAFF.